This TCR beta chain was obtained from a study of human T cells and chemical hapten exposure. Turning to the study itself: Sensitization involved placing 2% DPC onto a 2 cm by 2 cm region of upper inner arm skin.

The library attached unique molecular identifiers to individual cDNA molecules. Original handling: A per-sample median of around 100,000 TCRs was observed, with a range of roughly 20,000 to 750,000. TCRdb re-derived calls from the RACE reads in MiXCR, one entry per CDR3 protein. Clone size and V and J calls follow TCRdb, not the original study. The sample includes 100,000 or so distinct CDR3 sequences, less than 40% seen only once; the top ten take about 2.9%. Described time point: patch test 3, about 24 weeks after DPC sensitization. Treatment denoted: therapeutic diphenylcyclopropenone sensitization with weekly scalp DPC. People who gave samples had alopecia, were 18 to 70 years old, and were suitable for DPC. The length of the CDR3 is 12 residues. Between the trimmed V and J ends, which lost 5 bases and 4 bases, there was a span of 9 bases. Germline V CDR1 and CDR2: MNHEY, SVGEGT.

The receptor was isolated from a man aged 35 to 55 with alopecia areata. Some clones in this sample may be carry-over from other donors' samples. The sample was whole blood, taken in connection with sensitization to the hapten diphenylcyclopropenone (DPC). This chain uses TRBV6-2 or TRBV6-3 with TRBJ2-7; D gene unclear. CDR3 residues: CASSGDKYEQYV. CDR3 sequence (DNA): TGTGCCAGCAGTGGCGACAAGTACGAGCAGTACGTC.